This is a list of T cell receptor beta chains from one sample in a study of T-cell reconstitution after alpha-beta-depleted transplantation in children. TCRdb redid the calling of the PCR reads with MiXCR, one entry per CDR3 protein. The table has some 300,000 distinct CDR3 sequences, about 7.3% seen once; the top ten hold 9.1%. The specimen comprised peripheral blood, sampled 360 days after TCRalphabeta/CD19-depleted stem cell transplant. These receptors originate from a female patient under 10 years old who had a stem cell transplant for Fanconi anemia, so the T cells may come from the graft donor. The CDR3 runs from the conserved cysteine through the conserved F or W. A D gene is named only where the DNA matches it firmly. Rows may omit the clone size; those that give it use once, few, many or a size class.

length: 15; J: TRBJ2-3; V: TRBV27; size: few; D: NA; CDR3: CASQEWGRRTDTQYF; DNA: TGTGCCAGCCAGGAGTGGGGGCGCCGCACAGATACGCAGTATTTT
length: 12; J: TRBJ1-2; V: TRBV9; size: many; D: NA; CDR3: CASSAGGGGYTF; DNA: TGTGCCAGCAGCGCCGGGGGCGGTGGCTACACCTTC
length: 16; J: TRBJ1-6; V: TRBV7-2; size: many; D: TRBD1; CDR3: CASSLEGTGRDSPLHF; DNA: TGTGCCAGCAGCTTAGAAGGGACAGGGAGGGACTCACCCCTCCACTTT
length: 14; J: TRBJ1-2; V: TRBV18; size: NA; D: NA; CDR3: CASSPPSQGYGYTF; DNA: TGTGCCAGCTCACCACCGTCACAGGGCTATGGCTACACCTTC
length: 16; J: TRBJ2-1; V: TRBV7-2; size: many; D: TRBD2; CDR3: CASSPLGAGGRGEQFF; DNA: TGTGCCAGCAGCCCGTTAGGGGCGGGAGGGCGAGGTGAGCAGTTCTTC
length: 13; J: TRBJ1-2; V: TRBV28; size: many; D: TRBD1; CDR3: CASSSGGNYGYTF; DNA: TGTGCCAGCAGCTCAGGGGGGAACTATGGCTACACCTTC
length: 17; J: TRBJ2-2; V: TRBV7-9; size: few; D: TRBD2; CDR3: CASSVLAGGLNTGELFF; DNA: TGTGCCAGCAGCGTACTAGCGGGGGGGCTAAACACCGGGGAGCTGTTTTTT
length: 11; J: TRBJ2-5; V: TRBV30; size: once; D: NA; CDR3: CAWTGPETQYF; DNA: TGTGCCTGGACAGGGCCAGAGACCCAGTACTTC
length: 11; J: TRBJ2-7; V: TRBV7-8; size: many; D: NA; CDR3: CASSSKYEQYF; DNA: TGTGCCAGCAGCTCTAAGTACGAGCAGTACTTC
length: 14; J: TRBJ2-1; V: TRBV20-1; size: few; D: TRBD2; CDR3: CSAGPGLAPNEQFF; DNA: TGCAGTGCTGGACCGGGACTAGCTCCCAATGAGCAGTTCTTC